This TCR beta chain stems from a study of shared clonotypes between healthy human individuals. V was shortened by 7 bases and J by 6 bases, with 15 bases between the two germline ends. The germline V gene has CDR1 MNHNY and CDR2 SVGAGI (reference sequence). The CDR3 has 13 residues. As to this clone: What it recognizes is unknown.

Original processing methods: Junction-only immunoSEQ sequences carried no quality scores, so filtering differed. TCRdb's table, derived via immunoSEQ multiplex PCR, lists solely in-frame clones and lacks some. The V and J calls and the clone size are those of that table, but D and trimming were determined from the DNA. The table lists 2,100,000 or so clones, more than 90% of them singletons. Whole-study findings and limits: Among several donors, roughly 5% of naive CD4 clonotypes were found in common. Non-shared clonotypes had lower generation probabilities than clonotypes shared by all four sorted-subset donors.

Sequenced material: naive CD4+ T cells sorted from blood. Specified subset: CD45RA+ positively selected. This chain links TRBV6-6 with TRBJ1-1, with no clear D. This receptor was identified in a man aged 18 to 30 in good health. The CDR3 bases are TGTGCCAGCATTCAAATAATGGACTCTGAAGCTTTCTTT. The encoded protein is CASIQIMDSEAFF.